This is a list of T cell receptor beta chains from one sample in a study of graft-versus-host responses after intestinal transplantation. Sequenced by immunoSEQ multiplex PCR; TCRdb stores in-frame clones only, minus some. In the table there are 93,000 or so clones, 93% of which are singletons. These receptors are not linked to any known antigen. The sample consisted of unstimulated CD8+ T cells sorted from spleen or lymph node cells, taken before intestinal transplant. The receptors shown here come from a human donor who received an intestinal transplant. Both conserved end residues are part of each CDR3. A D gene is named only where the DNA matches it firmly. Not every row has a clone size; where given, it reads once, few, many or a size class.

v_call,d_call,j_call,clone_size,cdr3_nt,cdr3_aa
TRBV7-9,NA,TRBJ2-1,NA,TGCGCCAGCAGCTTAGAGGGGGGCTCCTACAATGAGCAGTTCTTC,CASSLEGGSYNEQFF
TRBV5-5,TRBD1,TRBJ1-1,NA,TGTGCCAGCAGCGCAACGACAGGGGTGGTAGGAAGTACTGAAGCTTTCTTT,CASSATTGVVGSTEAFF
TRBV28,TRBD1,TRBJ1-5,NA,TGTGCCAGCAGTTTACCCGCTACCCCGACAGGGGACAATCAGCCCCAGCATTTT,CASSLPATPTGDNQPQHF
TRBV7-9,NA,TRBJ2-3,NA,TGTGCCAGCAGCCCCCTGGATGGAGATACGCAGTATTTT,CASSPLDGDTQYF
TRBV5-5,TRBD1,TRBJ1-5,NA,TGTGCCAGCAGCTTTCGGGACAGCGGGCGGGAGCCCCAGCATTTT,CASSFRDSGREPQHF
TRBV7-6,TRBD1,TRBJ1-1,NA,TGTGCCAGCAGCAATTACAGGGGGCTTCGCGACACTGAAGCTTTCTTT,CASSNYRGLRDTEAFF
TRBV11-3,NA,TRBJ1-2,NA,TGTGCCAGCAGCTTAGATCTTAGGGAAGGAAGATATGGCTACACCTTC,CASSLDLREGRYGYTF
TRBV6-1,NA,TRBJ1-2,NA,TGTGCCAGCCTAGGACGGGGGGCCTCCTATGGCTACACCTTC,CASLGRGASYGYTF
TRBV6-1,TRBD2,TRBJ2-7,NA,TGTGCCAGCAGTGGGACACACCTAGCGGGAGCCTACGAGCAGTACTTC,CASSGTHLAGAYEQYF
TRBV4-1,NA,TRBJ2-3,once,TGCGCCAGCAGCCAAGCGGGGACTAGCACAGATACGCAGTATTTT,CASSQAGTSTDTQYF
TRBV4-1,TRBD1,TRBJ1-1,NA,TGCGCCAGTTCGGCCGGGACAGGGTTGCATTTCTTT,CASSAGTGLHFF
TRBV27,NA,TRBJ2-7,NA,TGTGCCAGCAGTTTCGGGCCACCCTACGAGCAGTACTTC,CASSFGPPYEQYF
TRBV4-1,NA,TRBJ2-5,NA,TGCGCCAGCAGCCAAAGGACAGTCCGGTACCAAGAGACCCAGTACTTC,CASSQRTVRYQETQYF
TRBV10-3,NA,TRBJ2-7,few,TGTGCCATCAGTATGGAGATCACACCCTACGAGCAGTACTTC,CAISMEITPYEQYF
TRBV9,NA,TRBJ2-3,NA,TGTGCCAGCAGCGTAGAAGCGGCTAGCACAGATACGCAGTATTTT,CASSVEAASTDTQYF
TRBV7-8,NA,TRBJ1-2,NA,TGTGCCAGCAGCTCCTACACCTACGGGAACTATGGCTACACCTTC,CASSSYTYGNYGYTF
TRBV9,NA,TRBJ1-3,few,TGTGCCAGCAGCGTAGAGGGAGAGACAGTATATTTT,CASSVEGETVYF
TRBV27,TRBD1,TRBJ2-1,NA,TGTGCCAGCAGTCGAACACAGGGGGACCAAAGATTAGGTGAGCAGTTCTTC,CASSRTQGDQRLGEQFF
TRBV20-1,NA,TRBJ1-1,few,TGCAGTGCTAGCCTGAACACTGAAGCTTTCTTT,CSASLNTEAFF
TRBV7-8,TRBD1,TRBJ2-7,NA,TGTGCCAGCAGCTTCTTGCCCGGACAGGGGTCCTACGAGCAGTACTTC,CASSFLPGQGSYEQYF
TRBV19,NA,TRBJ1-5,NA,TGTGCCAGTAGTATAGCCGAGACACTAAGCAATCAGCCCCAGCATTTT,CASSIAETLSNQPQHF
TRBV2,NA,TRBJ2-1,NA,TGTGCCAGCCAAGAGGGGGTAGGGGAGCAGTTCTTC,CASQEGVGEQFF